This entry lists 5 T cell receptor beta chains sequenced from one sample in a study of technical replicates of blood from a handful of donors. The data were produced by immunoSEQ multiplex PCR, yet TCRdb's version contains in-frame clones alone and is incomplete. This table holds more than 65,000 clones, more than 85% found once. Sequencing was carried out using T cells isolated from PBMCs. The receptors here all came from a human donor in good health.

The CDR3 DNA follows: TGTGCCAGTAGTAACCTTTTGCTGGAGGGCGACTACAATGAGCAGTTCTTC. Translation: CASSNLLLEGDYNEQFF. The chain links TRBV19 to TRBJ2-1, with D possibly matching TRBD2 (6 bases). V shed 4 bases and J shed 3 bases, with 19 bases lying between them. CDR1 is LNHDA, CDR2 SQIVND, per germline (reference sequence). This CDR3 contains 17 residues.

CDR3 coding DNA: TGTGCCAGCAGTCCAGGGGGCAATGAGCAGTTCTTC. This codes for CASSPGGNEQFF. The chain combines TRBV6-5 with TRBJ2-1; 7 bases match TRBD1. Germline trimming cut 5 bases from V and 6 bases from J; bases unmatched to any gene: 1. The CDR3 extends over 12 amino acids. Looked up from germline, CDR1 is MNHEY and CDR2 is SVGAGI.

V is TRBV19 and J is TRBJ2-7, with TRBD2 matching over 9 bases. Germline loops: CDR1 LNHDA, CDR2 SQIVND (reference sequence). Unmatched junction bases numbered 6, after V lost 2 bases and J lost 7 bases. The CDR3 sequence is 14 residues long. This CDR3 reads CASSIIAGASEQYF. The CDR3 DNA reads as TGTGCCAGTAGTATAATAGCGGGAGCTTCGGAGCAGTACTTC.

The V and J genes are TRBV30 and TRBJ1-1, with unresolved D. The CDR3 consists of 12 residues. The V end was cut by 4 bases, the J end by 1 base, with 7 bases between. Germline CDR1 and CDR2: GTSNPN and SVGIG (reference sequence). CDR3 nucleotides: TGTGCCTGGACCCGCGGGAACACTGAAGCTTTCTTT. This codes for CAWTRGNTEAFF.

The chain is built from TRBV5-5 and TRBJ2-7, with TRBD1 matching 9 bases. Unmatched junction bases numbered 4, after V lost 7 bases and J lost 2 bases. The CDR3 consists of 13 residues. The V gene's germline CDR1 is SGHKS and CDR2 YYEKEE (reference sequence). For the CDR3, the DNA is TGTGCCAGCGGACAGGGGAATGCCTACGAGCAGTACTTC. As protein: CASGQGNAYEQYF.